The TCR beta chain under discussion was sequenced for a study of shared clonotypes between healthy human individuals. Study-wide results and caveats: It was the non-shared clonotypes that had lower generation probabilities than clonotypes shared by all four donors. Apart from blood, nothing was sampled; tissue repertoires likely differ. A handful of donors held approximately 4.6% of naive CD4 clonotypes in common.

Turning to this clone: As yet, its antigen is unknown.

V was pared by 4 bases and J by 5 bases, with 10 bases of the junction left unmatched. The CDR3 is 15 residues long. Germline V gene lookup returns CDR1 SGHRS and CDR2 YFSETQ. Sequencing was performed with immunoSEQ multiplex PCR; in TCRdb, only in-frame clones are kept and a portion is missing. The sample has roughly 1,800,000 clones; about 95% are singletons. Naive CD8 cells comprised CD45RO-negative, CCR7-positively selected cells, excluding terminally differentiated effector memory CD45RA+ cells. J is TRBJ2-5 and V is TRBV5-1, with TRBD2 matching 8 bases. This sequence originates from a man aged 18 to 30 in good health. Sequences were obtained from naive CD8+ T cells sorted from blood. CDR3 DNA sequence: TGCGCCAGCAGCCCCCACGGTAGCGGGGATGAGACCCAGTACTTC. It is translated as CASSPHGSGDETQYF.